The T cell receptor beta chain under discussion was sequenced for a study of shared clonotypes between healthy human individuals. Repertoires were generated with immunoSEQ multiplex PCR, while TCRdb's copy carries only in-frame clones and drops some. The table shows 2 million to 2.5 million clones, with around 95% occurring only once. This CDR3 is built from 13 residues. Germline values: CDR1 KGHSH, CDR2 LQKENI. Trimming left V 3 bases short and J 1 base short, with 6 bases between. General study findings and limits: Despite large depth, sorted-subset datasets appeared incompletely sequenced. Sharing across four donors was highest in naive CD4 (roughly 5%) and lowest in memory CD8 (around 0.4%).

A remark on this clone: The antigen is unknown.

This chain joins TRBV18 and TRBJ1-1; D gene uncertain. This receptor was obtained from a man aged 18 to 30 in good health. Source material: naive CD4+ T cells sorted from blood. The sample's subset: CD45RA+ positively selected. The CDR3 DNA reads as TGTGCCAGCTCACCGTGGGCGAACACTGAAGCTTTCTTT. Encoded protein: CASSPWANTEAFF. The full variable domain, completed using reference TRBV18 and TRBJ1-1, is NAGVMQNPRHLVRRRGQEARLRCSPMKGHSHVYWYRQLPEEGLKFMVYLQKENIIDESGMPKERFSAEFPKEGPSILRIQQVVRGDSAAYFCASSPWANTEAFFGQGTRLTVV.